The 18 T cell receptor beta chains below were found in one sample sequenced in a study of Ad26.COV2.S vaccination and SARS-CoV-2 variants. The treatment here: some 20 received Ad26.COV2.S at low or high dose, single or two shots; roughly five received placebo; per-sample allocation not given. Specimen acquisition occurred on day 63 following the initial vaccine or placebo injection. Using immunoSEQ multiplex PCR, the repertoire was profiled, and TCRdb retains in-frame clones only, with some absent. The table lists 400,000 to 500,000 clones, roughly 87% of them singletons, with over 2% in the top ten. The sequences come from peripheral blood, collected in a trial of Ad26.COV2.S vaccine versus placebo. Receptors were obtained from a person between 18 and 59 years old who received the Ad26.COV2.S COVID-19 vaccine or a placebo.

CDR3 in amino acids: CATSDPRGTGNTIYF. In nucleotides, the CDR3 is TGTGCCACCAGTGATCCCAGGGGGACTGGAAACACCATATATTTT. The rearrangement uses TRBV24-1 and TRBJ1-3; 7 bases map to TRBD1. V was pared by 3 bases and J by 2 bases, with 3 bases of the junction left unmatched. The V gene's germline CDR1 is KGHDR and CDR2 SFDVKD. This CDR3 comprises 15 residues.

The chain carries TRBV7-2 and TRBJ2-5, with D unclear. CDR1 is SGHTA, CDR2 FQGNSA, per germline. The CDR3 loop spans 13 amino acids. Trimming removed 5 bases at V and 5 bases at J, with 12 bases between. CDR3 coding DNA: TGTGCCAGCAGCCGCGGAGAGGAGGAGACCCAGTACTTC. Amino acids: CASSRGEEETQYF.

The chain couples TRBV2 to TRBJ1-6; D unclear. CDR3 length: 13 amino acids. The germline CDR1 and CDR2 sequences are SNHLY and FYNNEI. Trimming shortened V by 7 bases and J by 7 bases, and 11 bases separated the two germline ends. DNA of the CDR3: TGTGCCAGCACAGGACGAGGGAATTCACCCCTCCACTTT. Encoded protein: CASTGRGNSPLHF. Supplemented by reference TRBV2 and TRBJ1-6, the full variable domain reads EPEVTQTPSHQVTQMGQEVILRCVPISNHLYFYWYRQILGQKVEFLVSFYNNEISEKSEIFDDQFSVERPDGSNFTLKIRSTKLEDSAMYFCASTGRGNSPLHFGNGTRLTVT.

The rearrangement joins TRBV5-1 to TRBJ2-5; D possibly corresponds to TRBD2 (5 bases). V shed 3 bases and J shed 2 bases, with 14 bases lying between them. Germline lookup yields CDR1 SGHRS and CDR2 YFSETQ. CDR3 length: 15 amino acids. CDR3 DNA: TGCGCCAGCAGCTCGCAAGGACTCTTTCAAGAGACCCAGTACTTC. It translates to CASSSQGLFQETQYF.

This chain links TRBV2 with TRBJ2-5; TRBD2 matches at 7 bases. There are 15 residues in the CDR3. Germline V CDR1 and CDR2: SNHLY, FYNNEI. Losses at the gene ends were 4 bases for V and 5 bases for J; bases not matched to a gene: 10. CDR3 coding DNA: TGTGCCAGCAGTGGGGGTTCAGCGGGGATGGAGACCCAGTACTTC. Its translation: CASSGGSAGMETQYF.

The rearrangement joins TRBV19 to TRBJ2-2; the match to TRBD1 covers 9 bases. Germline CDR1 and CDR2: LNHDA and SQIVND (reference sequence). This CDR3 has 18 amino acids. After removal of 8 bases from V and 5 bases from J, the junction contained 18 bases not matched to a gene. The CDR3 nucleotides read TGTGCCAGTCTCGGGACAGGGTATCGGGTACCGGGGACCGGGGAGCTGTTTTTT. Its protein product is CASLGTGYRVPGTGELFF.

This chain links TRBV19 with TRBJ2-7, with 8 bases fitting TRBD1. V shed 8 bases, J shed 2 bases, and the junction held 5 bases outside the gene matches. CDR3 length: 13 amino acids. Germline CDR1 is LNHDA and CDR2 is SQIVND (reference sequence). As DNA, the CDR3 is TGTGCCAGTGGAATACAGGGGGCCTACGAGCAGTACTTC. This translates into CASGIQGAYEQYF. Together with reference TRBV19 and TRBJ2-7, the CDR3 gives the full variable domain: DGGITQSPKYLFRKEGQNVTLSCEQNLNHDAMYWYRQDPGQGLRLIYYSQIVNDFQKGDIAEGYSVSREKKESFPLTVTSAQKNPTAFYLCASGIQGAYEQYFGPGTRLTVT.

The rearrangement links TRBV2 to TRBJ1-2; 7 nucleotides line up with TRBD1. The germline V gene has CDR1 SNHLY and CDR2 FYNNEI. The CDR3 is made up of 15 amino acids. V was clipped by 2 bases and J by 1 base; unmatched bases: 4. The CDR3: CASSELGQSNYGYTF. In DNA form, the CDR3 reads TGTGCCAGCAGTGAATTGGGACAGAGTAACTATGGCTACACCTTC.

J is TRBJ2-1 and V is TRBV12-5, with D tentatively TRBD2 (5 bases). Germline V gene sequence: CDR1 LGHNT, CDR2 FRNRAP. The CDR3 loop spans 19 amino acids. Deletions cut 5 bases from V and 0 bases from J, with 23 bases between. CDR3 sequence reads: CASGPPLGRLGSSYNEQFF. CDR3 nucleotide sequence: TGTGCTAGTGGTCCCCCCCTCGGAAGGTTGGGGAGCTCCTACAATGAGCAGTTCTTC.

The V call is TRBV27, the J call TRBJ1-2; D might be TRBD1 (6 bases). CDR3 length: 12 residues. V was clipped by 6 bases and J by 8 bases, with 13 bases between them. Looked up from germline, CDR1 is MNHEY and CDR2 is SMNVEV (reference sequence). Here the CDR3 DNA reads TGTGCCAGCAGGCAACAGGGTGGAGGCTACACCTTC. As protein: CASRQQGGGYTF.

V and J are TRBV20-1 and TRBJ1-4; D is unresolved. Trimming removed 3 bases at V and 7 bases at J, with 9 bases between. Germline assignment: CDR1 DFQATT and CDR2 SNEGSKA (reference sequence). The CDR3 contains 12 residues. Written as DNA, the CDR3 is TGCAGTGCTAGTCTGCAGACTGAAAAACTGTTTTTT. Translation gives CSASLQTEKLFF.

The chain uses TRBV29-1 and TRBJ1-5; maybe TRBD1 (6 bases). This CDR3 is built from 15 residues. V shed 4 bases and J shed 2 bases, with 15 bases lying between them. Looked up from germline, CDR1 is SQVTM and CDR2 is ANQGSEA. The CDR3: CSVVAGADRNQPQHF. The CDR3 DNA follows: TGCAGCGTTGTGGCGGGGGCAGACCGCAATCAGCCCCAGCATTTT.

In this sample, this clone turned up a few times. The rearrangement joins TRBV27 to TRBJ1-2, with a tentative D call TRBD1 (6 bases). The germline V gene has CDR1 MNHEY and CDR2 SMNVEV (reference sequence). Trimming stripped 5 bases from V and 3 bases from J, with 10 bases between. CDR3 size: 13 residues. Written as DNA, the CDR3 is TGTGCCAGCAGTACCACAGGGTACTATGGCTACACCTTC. It yields the protein CASSTTGYYGYTF.

This clone has a single count. V gene TRBV10-3 combines with J gene TRBJ1-1; 8 bases match TRBD1. V was pared by 11 bases and J by 1 base, with 3 bases of the junction left unmatched. This CDR3 is built from 12 residues. In germline, CDR1 is ENHRY, CDR2 SYGVKD. The CDR3: CAVTGGNTEAFF. DNA of the CDR3: TGTGCCGTAACAGGGGGGAACACTGAAGCTTTCTTT.

The V call is TRBV2, the J call TRBJ1-2; D gene uncertain. The CDR3 spans 13 residues. The V gene's germline CDR1 is SNHLY and CDR2 FYNNEI. The ends were cut back, 0 bases at V and 6 bases at J, with 8 bases in the middle. This CDR3 reads CASSEAAGHGYTF. The CDR3 DNA reads as TGTGCCAGCAGTGAAGCTGCGGGCCATGGCTACACCTTC. Supplemented by reference TRBV2 and TRBJ1-2, the full variable domain reads EPEVTQTPSHQVTQMGQEVILRCVPISNHLYFYWYRQILGQKVEFLVSFYNNEISEKSEIFDDQFSVERPDGSNFTLKIRSTKLEDSAMYFCASSEAAGHGYTFGSGTRLTVV.

The chain uses TRBV10-3 and TRBJ2-3; 7 bases fit TRBD1. The CDR3 consists of 17 residues. Germline values: CDR1 ENHRY, CDR2 SYGVKD. The ends lost 6 bases at V and 2 bases at J; junction bases unmatched: 14. The CDR3 sequence is CAIRDPRKGAITDTQYF. The CDR3, as DNA: TGTGCCATCAGAGACCCTCGGAAGGGGGCTATCACAGATACGCAGTATTTT.

J is TRBJ1-4 and V is TRBV5-1; TRBD1 agrees at 8 bases. This CDR3 contains 16 residues. CDR1 and CDR2 (germline): SGHRS, YFSETQ. The V segment lost 0 bases and the J segment 10 bases; nucleotides outside the gene matches: 11. Written as DNA, the CDR3 is TGCGCCAGCAGCTTGGGGACAGGGCTCTTCGGGGGAAAACTGTTTTTT. This encodes CASSLGTGLFGGKLFF.

Written as DNA, the CDR3 is TGTGCCAGTAGTATAGATCGGCGCCGGGACAGGAACACTGAAGCTTTCTTT. As protein: CASSIDRRRDRNTEAFF. The V gene is TRBV19, the J gene TRBJ1-1; 7 bases line up with TRBD1. CDR3 length: 17 amino acids. Germline V gene data show CDR1 as LNHDA and CDR2 as SQIVND (reference sequence). V lost 0 bases to trimming and J lost 1 base; unmatched junction nucleotides: 8.